This T cell receptor beta chain was recorded in a study of glioma-infiltrating T cells after dendritic cell vaccination. The CDR3 covers 13 residues. Germline lookup yields CDR1 MNHNS and CDR2 SASEGT. V lost 4 bases and J lost 6, with 9 bases in between. Time point denoted: after dendritic cell vaccination, including at tumor progression/relapse. Measured with immunoSEQ multiplex PCR; TCRdb has only the in-frame clones, and not every one. The sample consists of tens of thousands of clones, roughly 84% of them appearing once. The chain uses TRBV6-1 and TRBJ1-4, with D unclear. This sample comprised blood, obtained after dendritic cell vaccination. The TCR sequence derives from a human donor with glioblastoma. This chain's CDR3 is CASSVQDHEKLFF. The CDR3 DNA reads as TGTGCCAGCAGTGTCCAGGATCATGAAAAACTGTTTTTT.